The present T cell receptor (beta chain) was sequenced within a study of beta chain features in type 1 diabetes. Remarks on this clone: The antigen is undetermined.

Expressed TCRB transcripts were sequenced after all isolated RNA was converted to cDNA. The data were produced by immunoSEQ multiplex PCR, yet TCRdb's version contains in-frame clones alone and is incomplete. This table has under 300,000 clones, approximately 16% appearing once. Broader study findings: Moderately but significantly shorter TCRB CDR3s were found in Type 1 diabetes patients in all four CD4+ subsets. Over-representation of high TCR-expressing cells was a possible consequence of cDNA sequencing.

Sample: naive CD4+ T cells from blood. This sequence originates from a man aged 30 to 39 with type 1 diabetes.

The CDR3 region is CSVAGNMNTEAFF. CDR3 DNA: TGCAGCGTTGCAGGTAACATGAACACTGAAGCTTTCTTT. V and J are TRBV29-1 and TRBJ1-1; D remains ambiguous. From germline, CDR1 is SQVTM and CDR2 ANQGSEA. Trimming removed 4 bases at V and 0 bases at J, with 9 bases between. The CDR3 extends over 13 amino acids. Variable domain in full (rest from reference TRBV29-1 and TRBJ1-1): SAVISQKPSRDICQRGTSLTIQCQVDSQVTMMFWYRQQPGQSLTLIATANQGSEATYESGFVIDKFPISRPNLTFSTLTVSNMSPEDSSIYLCSVAGNMNTEAFFGQGTRLTVV.